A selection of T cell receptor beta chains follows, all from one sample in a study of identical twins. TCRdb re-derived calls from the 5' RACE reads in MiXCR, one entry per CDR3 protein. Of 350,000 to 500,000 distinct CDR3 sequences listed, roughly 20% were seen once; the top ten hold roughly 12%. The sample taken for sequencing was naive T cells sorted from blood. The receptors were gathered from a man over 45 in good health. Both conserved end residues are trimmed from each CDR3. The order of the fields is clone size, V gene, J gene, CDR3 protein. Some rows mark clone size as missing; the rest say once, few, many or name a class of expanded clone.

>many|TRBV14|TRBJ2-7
ASSPNRYEQY
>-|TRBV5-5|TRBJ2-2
ASSLWGDRTGELF
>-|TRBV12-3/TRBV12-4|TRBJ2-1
ASSFRRTTGRTSYNEQF
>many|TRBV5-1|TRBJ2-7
ASSRRQGPHSYEQY
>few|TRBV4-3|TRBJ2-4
ASSQDLGALTKNIQY
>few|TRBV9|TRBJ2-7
ASSVDPDYEQY
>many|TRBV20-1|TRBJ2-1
SARDRGGQLYNEQF
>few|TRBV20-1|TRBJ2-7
SATPTRFSYEQY
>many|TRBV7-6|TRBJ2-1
ASSLATGLARNEQF
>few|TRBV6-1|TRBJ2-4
ASNEGLLAKNIQY
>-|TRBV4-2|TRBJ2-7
ASSQGLLVTYEQY
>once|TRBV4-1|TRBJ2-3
ASSQGGGWTDTQY
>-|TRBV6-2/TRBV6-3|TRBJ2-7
ASSYGGRYEQY
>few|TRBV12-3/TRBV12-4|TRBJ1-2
ASSQDRFYGYT
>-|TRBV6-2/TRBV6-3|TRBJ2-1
ASRALGLADSYNEQF
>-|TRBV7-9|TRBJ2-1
ASSLAPITDRNNEQF
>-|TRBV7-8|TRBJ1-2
ASSPGSFGYT
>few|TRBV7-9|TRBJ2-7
ASSLRGQGEEQY
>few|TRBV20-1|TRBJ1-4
SARSPLGFPEKLF
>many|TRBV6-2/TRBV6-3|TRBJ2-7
ASSYDPGKGSYEQY
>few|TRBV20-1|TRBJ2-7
SARSRGSYEQY
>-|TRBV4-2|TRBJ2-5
ASSQVDSAQETQY
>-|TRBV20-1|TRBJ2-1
SARAADNLGEQF
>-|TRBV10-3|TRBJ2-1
AISDRGLAGAPQF
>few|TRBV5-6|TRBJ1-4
ASSGAAATNEKLF
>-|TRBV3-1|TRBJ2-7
ASSRGGNSYEQY
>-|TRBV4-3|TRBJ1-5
ASSQERGNSNQPQH
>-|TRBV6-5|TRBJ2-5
ASSYSYGAGGETQY
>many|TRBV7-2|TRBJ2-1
ASSFRRERVSNEQF
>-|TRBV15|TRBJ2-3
ATSSYATTDTQY
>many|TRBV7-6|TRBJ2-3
ASSFTTGGTTDTQY
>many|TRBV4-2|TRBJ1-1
ASSQGLEAF
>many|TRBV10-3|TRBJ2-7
AISDSTSVYEQY
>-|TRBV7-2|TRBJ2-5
ASSLYRGGRETQY
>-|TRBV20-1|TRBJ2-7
SATPGTYSYEQY
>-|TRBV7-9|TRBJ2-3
ASSLGQAGTDTQY
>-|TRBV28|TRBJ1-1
ASSLYRDRNTEAF
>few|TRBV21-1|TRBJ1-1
ASSATRGGGSTEAF
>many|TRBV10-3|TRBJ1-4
AISEKWGAIATNEKLF